This TCR beta chain was retrieved from a study of cytomegalovirus exposure and HLA in healthy donors (dated by TCRdb to between 2016 and 2019). Context from the whole study: An earlier analysis of 587 of the donors reported about 290 Gb of sequence data and 120 million or so unique TCR beta sequences from 190 million or so T cells. Roughly 300 gigabases of sequencing data and approximately 91 million unique TCR sequences made up an early release that covered over 550 HLA-typed donors. Of the roughly 390 genotyped donors, roughly 80% were placed in the genetic ancestry cluster associated with self-reported Caucasian donors. The study aimed to test whether signatures of past pathogen exposure could be identified by cataloging public T cell receptors. The study profiled the T cell repertoires of about 640 subjects by immunosequencing and related them to cytomegalovirus serostatus. Besides the first cohort of about 730 subjects, a separate validation cohort made up of 95 to 150 different subjects was used. High-throughput TCR immunosequencing, statistical association of individual TCRs with disease status, and machine learning were combined to predict cytomegalovirus infection status. A later analysis re-examined previously published TCR beta repertoires from more than 550 donors and added high-resolution HLA genotyping to investigate patterns of TCR occurrence. Rather than using new phenotypic data, the later analysis identified candidate immune exposures from TCR beta sequences and from how often those sequences occurred across donors. An earlier analysis of approximately 580 of the donors used high-throughput TCR beta sequencing to judge whether each TCR beta V gene segment behaved as functional or pseudogenic. Alongside the repertoire data, information on donor age, sex, ethnicity and CMV serostatus was compiled. A later genetic analysis took genome-wide SNP genotypes for about 55% of the 666 donors and used that subset as a discovery cohort. All discovery cohort repertoires had been generated using a single sequencing platform. HLA typing included class I and class II loci at four-digit resolution. Typing coverage differed by locus: A, B, C, DRB1 and DQB1 were typed in about 629-640 donors, DQA1 in 522, DPA1 in around 580, and DPB1 in 400 to 480. Four or five DR-DQ haplotypes were handled as single units for association and clustering, since linkage in the cohort was strong. Among 398 genotyped donors of the cohort, an average of about 240,000 unique TCR beta nucleotide sequences was sequenced per donor, of which about 18% were non-productive. Paper-wide results and their limitations: In an earlier analysis of some 540 of the donors, most TCR beta V segments appeared in productive rearrangements about 87% or about 30% of the time, broadly matching IMGT annotations. According to a later analysis, most CMV-associated TCR beta chains appeared to be HLA-restricted, and the HLA associations seemed to be driven largely by CMV exposure. A later genetic analysis associated a missense DCLRE1C variant with V-gene and J-gene trimming of TCR beta chains, and an independent cohort replicated the association. In vitro tests confirmed that a few of the cytomegalovirus-associated TCR beta chains recognize cytomegalovirus antigens. Cytomegalovirus status was reported to be diagnosed by the classifier with high specificity and sensitivity in both the original and validation cohorts. Most TCR sequences were observed very rarely across donors, whereas some public TCRs were present in many individuals. At a false discovery rate of 0.05, a later analysis linked roughly 17,000 TCR beta sequences to specific HLA alleles. A later analysis found that HLA-associated TCR beta chains were more clonally expanded and had lower generation probabilities than equally common non-associated chains. Because counts were too low, about 15 rarely observed V segments, including chromosome 9 orphons, were left out of the earlier analysis of about 500 of the donors. In the study, approximately 150 TCR beta chains were listed as associated with cytomegalovirus. Assigning TCR associations to individual alleles was difficult when HLA alleles, especially DR and DQ, strongly co-occurred. A further reported finding was that TCR beta sequences accurately predicted the HLA-A and HLA-B alleles for most subjects in the first cohort. A later analysis reported that several top co-occurrence clusters appeared linked to parvovirus B19, influenza, CMV and Epstein-Barr virus. Immune exposure information for the cohort was limited to CMV serostatus. Only TCR beta chains were sequenced in this cohort, and the absence of alpha or paired-chain data limited detectable features. The authors suggested that the approach could potentially be generalized to other disease states and immunological phenotypes. Compared with the roughly 700-donor mean, donors in an Asian-associated ancestry cluster had fewer N-insertions in productive TCRs, according to a later genetic analysis. The presence/absence analyses assumed that sequencing depth was roughly uniform across donors, and that assumption may not be true. A later analysis found that TCR association rates varied across HLA loci, with DRB1 alleles showing the most associated TCRs and HLA-C alleles the fewest. A group of highly shared sequence variants was considered likely to be a technical artifact of the sequencing pipeline. Some IMGT-functional V segments, including TRBV6-2 and TRBV6-3, could not be told apart with the 87-base-pair reads, so those segments were excluded. Linkage disequilibrium might explain the correlated functional status among segregating V segments, but an unknown experimental factor could not be excluded. Because HLA typing was missing for some donors at each locus, association tests included only the typed subset.

The CDR1 and CDR2 encoded by the germline V gene are SGHAT and FQNNGV. The CDR3 measures 15 amino acids from cysteine to phenylalanine. The sequence is cut down to CDR3 DNA, 45 bases in frame from base 1. At the junction V is shortened by 5 bases and J by 8 bases, with 19 bases in between. The cohort consisted of approximately 670 healthy bone marrow donors. All cohort members were sampled while nominally healthy, although unrecorded immune exposures were likely present. The donor was CMV seronegative and was included in the group of hundreds of seronegative cohort members. A peripheral blood sample was collected from each donor, and TCR beta sequencing was performed on peripheral blood mononuclear cells. The Qiagen DNeasy Blood Extraction Kit was used to extract genomic DNA from the blood cell samples. The library was made by the immunoSEQ multiplex PCR assay. For the multiplex PCR, a mixture combining 60 forward primers for TCR Vbeta segments and 13 reverse primers for TCR Jbeta segments was used. Amplification of the CDR3 region of rearranged TCR beta genes was performed with a multiplex PCR assay on genomic DNA. The amplified TCR beta libraries were sequenced on the Illumina HiSeq System as 87-base-pair reads. As for how the authors treated the data: A later analysis counted tens of millions of unique TCR beta chains across the 500 to 850 repertoires, and roughly 11 million of these chains were shared by at least two donors. A nearest-neighbor algorithm error-corrected the raw reads and collapsed the reads into unique sequences, merging closely related sequences to remove PCR and sequencing errors. Alignment of CDR3 sequences to IMGT reference sequences was used to assign V, D and J gene segments. For a sequence to be retained, a match of at least six nucleotides was required to both a V gene segment and a J gene segment. A rearrangement was called productive if the CDR3 had no stop codons and remained in frame with V and J, and every other rearrangement was called non-productive. Following IMGT convention, CDR3 was defined as the stretch from the second conserved V-encoded cysteine to the conserved J-encoded phenylalanine. In an earlier analysis of approximately 590 of the donors, sequences lacking an unambiguous match to a single V gene segment were excluded. In an earlier analysis of about 590 of the donors, a V segment was called functional when productive rearrangements were above 56.7%, and segregating when the standard deviation between donors exceeded 5%. A statistical classification framework was built to diagnose cytomegalovirus status from the catalog of TCR beta chain sequences. In a later analysis, V and J genes were assigned by comparing TCR nucleotide sequences against IMGT/GENE-DB human TR gene sequences. In a later analysis, CDR3 sequences and most-parsimonious VDJ recombination scenarios were assigned using the TCRdist pipeline. In a later analysis, each TCR beta chain was defined by its CDR3 amino acid sequence together with its V-gene family, and reads without a unique V-gene family were excluded. As a way to deal with suspected cross-contamination and a sequencing artifact, a later analysis dropped hundreds of nucleotide sequences that were highly shared and had low generation probability. A later analysis calculated a clonal expansion index for each public chain from normalized within-repertoire ranks of inferred template counts. In a later analysis, generation probabilities were computed with a VDJ recombination model fitted to out-of-frame rearrangements, and the resulting probabilities were checked against IGoR. In a later analysis, TCR-TCR, TCR-HLA and TCR-CMV co-occurrence was scored with hypergeometric tests, and a repertoire-size bias correction was applied to TCR pairs. False discovery rates were estimated in a later analysis by permuting HLA or CMV assignments 20 times. In a later analysis, co-occurring TCRs were grouped using DBSCAN, and TCRdist sequence similarity was added for clustering within HLA-allele-positive subsets. For co-occurrence clustering, repertoires with fewer than 30,000 or more than 120,000 public chains were excluded, along with 5 or 6 repertoires with anomalous nucleotide sharing. The table comes from immuneACCESS by way of TCRdb, which keeps in-frame sequences with V and J called. Part of the clones is missing from these tables; in studies checked, under half for an unresolved V gene and the rest for unknown reasons. The V and J calls and the clone size are those of that table, but D and trimming were determined from the DNA. This sample lists roughly 87,000 clones; under 80% were detected once. Jointly, the top ten make up 4% to 4.5% of the sample.

Of note for this clone: Its antigen is still unknown. Within one base of it there is no much larger clone, and no base qualities were kept.

Recombination linked TRBV11-2 to TRBJ2-1; the D gene is perhaps TRBD1, on 6 matching bases. This clonotype originated in a man aged 55 to 69 in good health and CMV-seronegative. The sample comprised PBMCs. The DNA sequence is given as TGTGCCAGCAGCAGTCTGCCTCTACAGGGCTATGAGCAGTTCTTC. This sequence encodes CASSSLPLQGYEQFF.